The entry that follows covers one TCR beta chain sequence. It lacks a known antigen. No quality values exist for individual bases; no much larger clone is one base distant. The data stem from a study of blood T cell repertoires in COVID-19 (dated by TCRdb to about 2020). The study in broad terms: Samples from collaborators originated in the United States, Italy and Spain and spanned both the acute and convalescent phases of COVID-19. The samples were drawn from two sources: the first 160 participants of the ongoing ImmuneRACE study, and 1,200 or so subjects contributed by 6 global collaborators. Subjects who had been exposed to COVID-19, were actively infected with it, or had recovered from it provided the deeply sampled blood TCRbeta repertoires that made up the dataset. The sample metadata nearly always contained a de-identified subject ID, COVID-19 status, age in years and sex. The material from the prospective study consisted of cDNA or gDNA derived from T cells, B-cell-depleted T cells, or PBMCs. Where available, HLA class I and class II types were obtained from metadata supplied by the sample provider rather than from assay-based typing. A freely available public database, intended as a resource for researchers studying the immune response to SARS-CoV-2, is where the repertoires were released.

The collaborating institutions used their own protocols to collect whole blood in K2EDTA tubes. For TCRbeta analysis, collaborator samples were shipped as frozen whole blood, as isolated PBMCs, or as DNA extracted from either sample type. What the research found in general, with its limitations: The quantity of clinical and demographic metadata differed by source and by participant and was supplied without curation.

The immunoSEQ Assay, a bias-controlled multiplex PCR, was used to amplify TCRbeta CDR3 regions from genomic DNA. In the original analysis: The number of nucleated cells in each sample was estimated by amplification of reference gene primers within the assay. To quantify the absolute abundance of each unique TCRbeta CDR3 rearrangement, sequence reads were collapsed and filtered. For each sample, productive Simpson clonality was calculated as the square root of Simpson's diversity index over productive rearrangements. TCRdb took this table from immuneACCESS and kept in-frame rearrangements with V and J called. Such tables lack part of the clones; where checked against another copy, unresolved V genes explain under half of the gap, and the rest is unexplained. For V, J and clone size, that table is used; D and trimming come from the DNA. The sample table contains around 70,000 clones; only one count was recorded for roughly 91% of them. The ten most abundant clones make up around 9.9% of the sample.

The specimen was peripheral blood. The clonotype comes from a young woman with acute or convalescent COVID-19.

The CDR3 region reads CAWSRGTGGLNTEAFF. The sequenced DNA is TGTGCCTGGAGTAGGGGGACAGGGGGCTTGAACACTGAAGCTTTCTTT. The receptor chain draws on TRBV30 and TRBJ1-1; 12 nucleotides in the junction match TRBD1. Reading from cysteine to phenylalanine, the CDR3 counts 16 amino acids. Here the CDR3 DNA is all that survives: 48 bases in frame from base 1. From the germline V gene (reference sequence), CDR1 is GTSNPN and CDR2 is SVGIG. Germline trimming: 2 bases from V, 0 bases from J; junction bases outside gene matches: 4.